Presented here are 15 T cell receptor beta chains from one specimen sequenced in a study of graft-versus-host responses after intestinal transplantation. Both intraepithelial and lamina propria lymphocytes were released by processing graft tissue. The table came from immunoSEQ multiplex PCR; TCRdb's copy has only in-frame clones and leaves some out. Of 29,000 or so clones in the sample, about 80% were seen once. Specimen: ileum tissue, collected 98 days after intestinal transplantation. Receptor source: a human patient who received an intestinal transplant, so some T cells may come from the graft donor.

V is TRBV4-1 and J is TRBJ2-7; D remains unclear. Germline V CDR1 and CDR2: MGHRA, YSYEKL. The CDR3 extends over 16 amino acids. V lost 0 bases and J lost 3, with 15 bases in between. In nucleotides, the CDR3 is TGCGCCAGCAGCCAAGAATGGCGTCGATGGGACTACGAGCAGTACTTC. Translating gives CASSQEWRRWDYEQYF.

The chain carries TRBV6-1 and TRBJ2-2; 9 bases fit TRBD1. The CDR3 consists of 15 residues. V shed 9 bases, J shed 5 bases, and the junction held 10 bases outside the gene matches. Germline V lookup: CDR1 MNHNS, CDR2 SASEGT. Written as DNA, the CDR3 is TGTGCCAGGAACTACGGGGACAGGGAAACCGGGGAGCTGTTTTTT. This codes for CARNYGDRETGELFF.

V usage is TRBV11-3 and J usage is TRBJ2-2; D tentatively reads TRBD1 or TRBD2 (5 bases each). Trimming shortened V by 3 bases and J by 7 bases, and 12 bases separated the two germline ends. The CDR3 spans 14 residues. The germline V gene encodes CDR1 SGHNT and CDR2 YENEEA. CDR3 sequence reads: CASSLRGLNGELFF. The CDR3, as DNA: TGTGCCAGCAGCTTGAGGGGCCTCAACGGGGAGCTGTTTTTT.

The chain is built from TRBV5-1 and TRBJ1-4, with 9 positions matching TRBD1. J was trimmed by 7 bases and V by 0 bases; bases with no gene match: 4. In germline, CDR1 is SGHRS, CDR2 YFSETQ. The CDR3 has 15 residues. The CDR3 region has the DNA TGCGCCAGCAGCTTGGGGACAGGGGCGTTTGAAAAACTGTTTTTT. This codes for CASSLGTGAFEKLFF.

This chain connects TRBV4-1 to TRBJ1-5, with D hard to call. The germline gives CDR1 MGHRA, CDR2 YSYEKL. V gave up 2 bases and J gave up 2 bases, with 10 bases separating them. There are 15 residues in the CDR3. For the CDR3, the DNA is TGCGCCAGCAGCCAAACCGGGGTAGGCAATCAGCCCCAGCATTTT. The encoded protein is CASSQTGVGNQPQHF.

This clone occurred a few times. The chain combines TRBV19 with TRBJ2-2, with D unclear. The V gene's germline CDR1 is LNHDA and CDR2 SQIVND (reference sequence). The V and J ends lost 3 bases and 7 bases respectively, with 15 bases between them. This CDR3 is 15 amino acids long. CDR3 sequence (DNA): TGTGCCAGTAGTATTGGCGTTGGCCAGGTCGGGGAGCTGTTTTTT. It is translated as CASSIGVGQVGELFF.

The chain recombines TRBV25-1 with TRBJ2-1, with 9 bases fitting TRBD2. The CDR3 has 14 residues. Trimming at V came to 9 bases and at J to 6 bases, leaving 9 bases not matched to a gene. Germline assignment: CDR1 MGHDK and CDR2 SYGVNS. CDR3 nucleotide sequence: TGTGCCAGTCAAGCGGGGGGCTCCATCAATGAGCAGTTCTTC. It specifies CASQAGGSINEQFF.

This chain joins TRBV7-2 and TRBJ1-6; 7 bases line up with TRBD1. The CDR3 runs 16 residues. Looked up from germline, CDR1 is SGHTA and CDR2 is FQGNSA. V lost 5 bases to trimming and J lost 0 bases; unmatched junction nucleotides: 4. The CDR3 sequence: CASSRQGSSYNSPLHF. CDR3 in DNA: TGTGCCAGCAGCAGACAGGGAAGCTCCTATAATTCACCCCTCCACTTT.

The rearrangement joins TRBV5-1 to TRBJ2-5, with D possibly TRBD2 on 7 matching bases. V shed 7 bases and J shed 4 bases, with 14 bases lying between them. Per the germline V gene, CDR1 is SGHRS and CDR2 is YFSETQ. CDR3 length: 13 residues. The CDR3 region is CASSSGGAETQYF. The CDR3 nucleotides read TGCGCCAGCTCTTCGGGGGGCGCAGAGACCCAGTACTTC.

Only one count was recorded for this clone. The CDR3 here is CATHPLGSNEQFF. Written as DNA, the CDR3 is TGTGCCACCCACCCCCTAGGGAGCAATGAGCAGTTCTTC. The V gene is TRBV2, the J gene TRBJ2-1, with D maybe TRBD2 (5 bases). The CDR3 spans 13 residues. Germline V gene data show CDR1 as SNHLY and CDR2 as FYNNEI. The V end lost 10 bases, the J end lost 6 bases, and 16 bases lay between the germline ends.

The genes are TRBV27 and TRBJ2-1; D not certain. CDR3 length equals 13 residues. The germline gives CDR1 MNHEY, CDR2 SMNVEV (reference sequence). Trimming took off 6 bases at V and 8 bases at J, with 14 bases between the two ends. The CDR3 region is CASSRSRVHEQFF. CDR3 DNA: TGTGCCAGCAGCCGGAGTAGGGTCCATGAGCAGTTCTTC.

This clone was counted a few times. V and J are TRBV18 and TRBJ1-5, with D uncertain. V gave up 3 bases and J gave up 2 bases, with 8 bases separating them. This CDR3 contains 14 residues. CDR1 and CDR2 from the germline V gene are KGHSH and LQKENI. The DNA of the CDR3 is TGTGCCAGCTCACCCGGCCAGGGCAATCAGCCCCAGCATTTT. Its translation is CASSPGQGNQPQHF.

The chain links TRBV6-1 to TRBJ2-7; 7 positions agree with TRBD1. This CDR3 spans 15 amino acids. CDR1 is MNHNS, CDR2 SASEGT, per germline. J gave up 3 bases and V 1 base, and 6 bases lay outside the gene matches. CDR3 coding DNA: TGTGCCAGCAGTGAAGACACAGGGGAAGGCTACGAGCAGTACTTC. It is translated as CASSEDTGEGYEQYF.

The J gene is TRBJ1-6, the V gene TRBV7-9, with 9 positions matching TRBD1. Germline CDR1 SEHNR, CDR2 FQNEAQ (reference sequence). Trimming took 6 bases from V and 9 from J; bases not matched to a gene: 9. CDR3 length equals 15 residues. CDR3: CASSPTGTGTSPLHF. CDR3 nucleotide sequence: TGTGCCAGCAGTCCCACCGGGACAGGGACTTCACCCCTCCACTTT.

The V gene is TRBV27, the J gene TRBJ1-3; D is unclear. The ends were cut back, 4 bases at V and 4 bases at J, with 5 bases in the middle. Germline V gene sequence: CDR1 MNHEY, CDR2 SMNVEV (reference sequence). The CDR3 has 12 residues. CDR3 nucleotides: TGTGCCAGCAGTTCGGGCGGAAACACCATATATTTT. Amino acids: CASSSGGNTIYF.